The TCR beta chain under discussion was sequenced for a study of T cell changes during pregnancy in multiple sclerosis. This table comes from immunoSEQ multiplex PCR, and its TCRdb copy is limited to in-frame clones, with some not included. The sample lists tens of thousands of clones, under 95% seen once, with less than 6.5% in the top ten. V shed 4 bases and J 7 bases; nucleotides not matched to a gene: 9. This CDR3 contains 14 residues. Germline V CDR1 and CDR2: MNHEY, SVGAGI. Sequences were derived from peripheral blood, sampled in the third trimester of pregnancy. The TCR originated in a female donor in good health, enrolled as a control in a pregnancy study. V is TRBV6-5 and J is TRBJ2-5; TRBD1 matches at 7 bases. CDR3 in DNA: TGTGCCAGCAGTTCCGGACAGGCGGCGGGGACCCAGTACTTC. Protein product: CASSSGQAAGTQYF.